This T cell receptor (beta chain) was recorded in a study of T cell responses to AZD1222 COVID-19 vaccine. The CDR3 runs to 15 residues. V lost 2 bases and J 0 bases, leaving 8 bases between the germline ends. CDR1 SEHNR and CDR2 FQNEAQ come from the germline V gene (reference sequence). A remark on this clone: Its specificity is not known.

Notes on the study in general: Breadth and depth of Spike-specific TCRs rose after two AZD1222 doses.

Sequencing was performed with immunoSEQ multiplex PCR; in TCRdb, only in-frame clones are kept and a portion is missing. The table lists about 140,000 clones, 93% of them singletons, with 12% in the top ten. Sequences were derived from peripheral blood, sampled after recovery from COVID-19. V is TRBV7-9 and J is TRBJ1-5, with D unclear. This clonotype was obtained from an adult who had recovered from COVID-19. The CDR3 region has the DNA TGTGCCAGCAGCTTAACGGAGAATAGCAATCAGCCCCAGCATTTT. This encodes CASSLTENSNQPQHF.